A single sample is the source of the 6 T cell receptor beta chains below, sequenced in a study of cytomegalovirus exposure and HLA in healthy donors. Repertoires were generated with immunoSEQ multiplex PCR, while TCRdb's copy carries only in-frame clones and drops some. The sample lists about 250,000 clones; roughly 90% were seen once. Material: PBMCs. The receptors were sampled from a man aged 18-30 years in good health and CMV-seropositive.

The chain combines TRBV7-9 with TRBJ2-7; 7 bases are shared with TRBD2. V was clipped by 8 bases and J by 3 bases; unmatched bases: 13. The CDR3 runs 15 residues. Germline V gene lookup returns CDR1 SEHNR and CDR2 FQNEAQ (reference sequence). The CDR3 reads CASLGEGTSRYEQYF. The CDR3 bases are TGTGCCAGCCTAGGGGAGGGAACGTCACGCTACGAGCAGTACTTC.

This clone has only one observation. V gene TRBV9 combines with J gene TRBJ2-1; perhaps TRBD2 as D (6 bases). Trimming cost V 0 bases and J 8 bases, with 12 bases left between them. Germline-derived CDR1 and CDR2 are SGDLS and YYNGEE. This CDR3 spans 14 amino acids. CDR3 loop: CASSVGLEFDEQFF. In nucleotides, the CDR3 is TGTGCCAGCAGCGTAGGACTAGAGTTCGATGAGCAGTTCTTC.

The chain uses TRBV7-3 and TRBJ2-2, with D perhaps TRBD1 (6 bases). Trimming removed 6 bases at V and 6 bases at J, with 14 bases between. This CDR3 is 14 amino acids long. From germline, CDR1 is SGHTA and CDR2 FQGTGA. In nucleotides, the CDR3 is TGTGCCAGCAGACCAGGGGTGGGTCCCGGGGAGCTGTTTTTT. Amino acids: CASRPGVGPGELFF.

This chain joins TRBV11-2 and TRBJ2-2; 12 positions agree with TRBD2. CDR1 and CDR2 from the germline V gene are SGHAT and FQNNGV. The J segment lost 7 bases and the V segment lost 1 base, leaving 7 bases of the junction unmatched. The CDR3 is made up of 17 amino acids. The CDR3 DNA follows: TGTGCCAGCAGCTTAGGGAGACTAGCGGGAGTAGACGGGGAGCTGTTTTTT. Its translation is CASSLGRLAGVDGELFF.

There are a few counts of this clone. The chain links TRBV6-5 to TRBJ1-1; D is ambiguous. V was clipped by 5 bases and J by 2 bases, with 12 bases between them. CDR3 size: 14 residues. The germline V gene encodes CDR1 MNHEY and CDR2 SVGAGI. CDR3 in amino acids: CASSRGSENTEAFF. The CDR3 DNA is TGTGCCAGCAGTCGCGGGTCAGAAAACACTGAAGCTTTCTTT.

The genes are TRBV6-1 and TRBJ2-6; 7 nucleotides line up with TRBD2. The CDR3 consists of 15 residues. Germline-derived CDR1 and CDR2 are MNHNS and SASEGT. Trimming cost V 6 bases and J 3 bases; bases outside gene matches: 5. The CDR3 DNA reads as TGTGCCAGCAGGACCGGGGGGTATGGGGCCAACGTCCTGACTTTC. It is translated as CASRTGGYGANVLTF.